A single T cell receptor (beta chain) is shown here with its context. There is no known antigen for this receptor. No clone much larger than this one lies a single base away; base qualities are absent. This specimen belongs to a study of tumor-infiltrating lymphocytes in localized non-small cell lung cancer (dated by TCRdb to the early 2020s). Looking at the study overall: Several histologies were represented in the cohort, which also included both smokers and never-smokers as well as patients whose samples were collected after neoadjuvant chemotherapy. Resected tumor tissue and uninvolved lung tissue described as non-adjacent to the tumor were contributed by each patient, with both tissues obtained from the same patient. TCR sequencing was one of several integrated assays, alongside flow cytometry, multiplex immunofluorescence, RNA-seq, exome sequencing and proteomics, applied to the same patients. The overall ICON cohort comprised 150 or so surgical patients with localized non-small cell lung cancer whose tumors were resected. For 55 to 70 patients, immunoSEQ T-cell fraction was compared between paired tumor and uninvolved lung. The paper as a whole reports these results and caveats: TCRbeta sequencing supported higher T cell infiltration in tumors than in uninvolved lung tissue, consistent with immunofluorescence CD3 counts. Tumor T-cell fraction from TCR sequencing was not associated with recurrence-free survival (p = 0.61). Assay coverage differed among patients according to how much tissue was available, so only a subset of the cohort had TCR sequencing. TCR-derived T-cell fraction did not differ between the flow cytometry-defined immunotypes IM1 (good prognosis) and IM2 (poor prognosis). Because different assays used different pieces of the same tissue, technical variation could not be distinguished from intratumor heterogeneity.

Spanning cysteine to phenylalanine, the CDR3 consists of 14 amino acids. Of all the DNA, just the CDR3 is kept, 42 bases in frame from base 1. V is shortened by 3 bases, J by 6 bases, and the region joining them spans 15 bases. CDR1 and CDR2 are read off the germline V gene as SGHVS and FNYEAQ. Enrollment in ICON was initiated in the first half of 2016, and the last patient was enrolled in late 2018. Fresh tumor and matched uninvolved tissue for in-depth immune analyses, including TCR sequencing, were collected from a subcohort of around 76 patients. TCR sequencing was performed on DNA isolated from bulk tissue, without cell sorting. The immunoSEQ assay used for TCR sequencing gave the T-cell fraction in both tumor and uninvolved lung tissue. Concerning the study's data processing: In the survival analysis, patients were divided into a high T-cell fraction group (upper tertile) and a low T-cell fraction group (lower two tertiles), and the two groups were compared using a log-rank test. Paired tumor versus uninvolved lung differences in T-cell fraction were tested with a signed-rank test. TCRdb stores this immuneACCESS table with in-frame sequences only. Part of the clones is absent; in the studies checked, under half of the shortfall reflects unresolved V genes, and no reason is known for the rest. From that table come the V and J calls and clone size; the DNA was used to work out D and trimming. This sample holds 24,000 or so clones; nearly 70% were observed only once. The ten largest make up about 14% of the sample.

Sequencing input: lung tumor tissue. This TCR was recovered from a human donor with non-small cell lung cancer. Here the chain combines TRBV7-6 and TRBJ2-7, and the D gene may be TRBD2, 6 bases matching. The CDR3 protein is CASSLGLWDGEQYF. Here is the DNA: TGTGCCAGCAGCTTGGGACTGTGGGACGGCGAGCAGTACTTC.